These 24 T cell receptor beta chains originate from one sample sequenced in a study of monozygotic twins with inflammatory bowel disease. TCRdb reprocessed the 5' RACE reads and stores each CDR3 protein as one record, lacking DNA. In all, the sample yields some 130,000 distinct CDR3 sequences. The sequenced material came from blood. The receptors stem from a human donor with ulcerative colitis or Crohn's disease, or a healthy co-twin of an affected twin (not recorded which).

The chain employs TRBV12-3 or TRBV12-4 and TRBJ1-5; TCRdb names TRBD1, which stays unverified in the absence of DNA. This CDR3 has 15 residues. The chain's CDR3 is CASSTDRDSNQPQHF.

The chain recombines TRBV20-1 with TRBJ2-1; TCRdb's assignment of TRBD2 cannot be checked, as there is no DNA. CDR1 DFQATT and CDR2 SNEGSKA come from the germline V gene (reference sequence). The CDR3 spans 14 residues. The CDR3 loop reads CSARRLAGDWGQFF.

V usage is TRBV7-9 and J usage is TRBJ1-2; TCRdb lists TRBD1, though no DNA is available to test this call. The germline V gene has CDR1 SEHNR and CDR2 FQNEAQ (reference sequence). This CDR3 spans 14 amino acids. The CDR3 sequence: CASSNDRLRYGYTF.

The rearrangement joins TRBV21-1 to TRBJ2-7; the D call of TRBD2 rests on TCRdb alone, since no DNA is present to check it. TRBV21-1 is tagged as a pseudogene. This CDR3 comprises 16 residues. CDR3 protein: CASSKARTSGTYEQYF.

Here the CDR3 reads CASSLFSGFADTQYF. This chain links TRBV27 with TRBJ2-3; the TCRdb call, TRBD1, lacks DNA for checking. Germline V gene sequence: CDR1 MNHEY, CDR2 SMNVEV (reference sequence). There are 15 residues in the CDR3.

The chain recombines TRBV20-1 with TRBJ2-5; TCRdb lists TRBD1, though no DNA is available to test this call. Germline V lookup: CDR1 DFQATT, CDR2 SNEGSKA (reference sequence). The length of the CDR3 is 13 residues. The CDR3 is CSAGLQDQETQYF.

CDR3 amino acids: CAIRSPSGPTAETQYF. The rearrangement uses TRBV10-3 and TRBJ2-5; no DNA is available, so the TRBD2 call from TCRdb remains unchecked. The CDR3 contains 16 residues. CDR1 and CDR2 from the germline V gene are ENHRY and SYGVKD.

The chain joins TRBV13 to TRBJ1-5. CDR3 length: 13 amino acids. The germline V gene has CDR1 PRHDT and CDR2 FYEKMQ (reference sequence). CDR3: CASSQWRSQPQHF.

The CDR3 sequence is CASSLAPIDRGNQPQHF. This chain connects TRBV5-5 to TRBJ1-5; absent DNA, TCRdb's TRBD1 call cannot be checked. Germline V gene sequence: CDR1 SGHKS, CDR2 YYEKEE (reference sequence). The CDR3 is 17 residues long.

This chain links TRBV7-9 with TRBJ1-1. The germline CDR1 and CDR2 sequences are SEHNR and FQNEAQ (reference sequence). The CDR3 covers 14 residues. This CDR3 reads CASSEQTMNTEAFF.

The chain employs TRBV12-3 or TRBV12-4 and TRBJ2-6; no DNA is available, so the TRBD1 call from TCRdb remains unchecked. The CDR3 totals 18 residues. The CDR3 region is CASSLVSGGAYGANVLTF.

This chain joins TRBV5-1 and TRBJ2-3. Germline V gene sequence: CDR1 SGHRS, CDR2 YFSETQ. This CDR3 comprises 14 residues. CDR3 region: CASSLGHRTDTQYF.

J is TRBJ1-1 and V is TRBV7-2. CDR1 and CDR2 from the germline V gene are SGHTA and FQGNSA. This CDR3 spans 15 amino acids. Here the CDR3 reads CASSLALGLHTEAFF.

The rearrangement uses TRBV7-3 and TRBJ2-7; without DNA, the TCRdb call of TRBD1 cannot be checked. Germline CDR1 reads SGHTA; CDR2 reads FQGTGA. This CDR3 is built from 13 residues. The CDR3 loop is CASSLNRNVEQYF.

The gene calls are TRBV9 and TRBJ2-7. The CDR3 is made up of 14 amino acids. Germline CDR1 is SGDLS and CDR2 is YYNGEE. CDR3 protein: CASSAGKSGYEQYF.

The rearrangement links TRBV12-3 or TRBV12-4 to TRBJ1-5. This CDR3 contains 15 residues. The chain's CDR3 is CASTPHGSSNQPQHF.

The chain carries TRBV20-1 and TRBJ2-7; TCRdb proposes TRBD2, but this gene call is untestable without DNA. Per germline, CDR1 DFQATT and CDR2 SNEGSKA (reference sequence). CDR3 size: 17 residues. The CDR3 loop reads CSASGGSSRSGSYEQYF.

The chain recombines TRBV5-4 with TRBJ2-1; there is no DNA to check the TCRdb D call of TRBD2. Germline values: CDR1 SGHNT, CDR2 YYREEE (reference sequence). There are 16 residues in the CDR3. The CDR3: CASSSERASGSLEQFF.

The gene calls are TRBV2 and TRBJ2-5; the TRBD1 assignment by TCRdb is unverifiable without DNA. Per germline, CDR1 SNHLY and CDR2 FYNNEI. The CDR3 is 17 amino acids. The CDR3 sequence: CASSFADRDSRFETQYF.

The V call is TRBV20-1, the J call TRBJ2-7; TCRdb gives TRBD2 as the D gene, but with no DNA this cannot be confirmed. The length of the CDR3 is 15 residues. From germline, CDR1 is DFQATT and CDR2 SNEGSKA (reference sequence). The CDR3: CSAIPGASGFYEQYF.

This chain links TRBV19 with TRBJ2-1; TCRdb picks TRBD2, but there is no DNA to check that call. Germline V lookup: CDR1 LNHDA, CDR2 SQIVND (reference sequence). This CDR3 has 16 residues. CDR3 sequence reads: CASSIGAGRVYNEQFF.

V and J are TRBV5-1 and TRBJ1-6. CDR3 length: 14 amino acids. In germline, CDR1 is SGHRS, CDR2 YFSETQ. CDR3 protein: CASSLGADNSPLHF.

This chain joins TRBV7-2 and TRBJ2-5; TCRdb gives TRBD2 as the D gene, but with no DNA this cannot be confirmed. This CDR3 comprises 16 residues. The germline V gene has CDR1 SGHTA and CDR2 FQGNSA. CDR3 in amino acids: CASSPRTSGRGETQYF.

V is TRBV7-3 and J is TRBJ2-3. Germline CDR1 SGHTA, CDR2 FQGTGA. The CDR3 is 14 amino acids. CDR3 residues: CASSLRSGTDTQYF.